Listed here are 22 T cell receptor beta chains from one sample, sequenced in a study of T cells in Graves' hyperthyroidism and ophthalmopathy. Amplified TCR beta CDR3 regions derived from RNA transcripts. First-round RT-PCR of the TCR CDR3 relied on the HTBI primer set. Using its own MiXCR run on the multiplex PCR reads, TCRdb lists one record per CDR3 protein. The sample includes fewer than 750,000 distinct CDR3 sequences, roughly 15% of them seen just once. The sample comprised blood. These TCRs come from a woman aged 50 to 60 with Graves' ophthalmopathy.

This clonotype was seen only a few times. The J gene is TRBJ2-1, the V gene TRBV30; 7 positions match TRBD1. Germline CDR1 GTSNPN, CDR2 SVGIG (reference sequence). Germline trimming cut 2 bases from V and 8 bases from J; bases unmatched to any gene: 9. There are 14 residues in the CDR3. CDR3 residues: CAWSTGQRADEQFF. In DNA form, the CDR3 reads TGTGCCTGGAGTACGGGACAGAGGGCGGATGAGCAGTTCTTC.

The chain couples TRBV11-2 to TRBJ1-2; 7 positions match TRBD1. This CDR3 comprises 16 residues. The germline V gene has CDR1 SGHAT and CDR2 FQNNGV. Trimming cost V 1 base and J 3 bases; bases outside gene matches: 8. The CDR3 DNA is TGTGCCAGCAGCTTAGGAACGACAGGGCATTACTATGGCTACACCTTC. The encoded protein is CASSLGTTGHYYGYTF. The variable domain in full, completed from reference TRBV11-2 and TRBJ1-2, reads EAGVAQSPRYKIIEKRQSVAFWCNPISGHATLYWYQQILGQGPKLLIQFQNNGVVDDSQLPKDRFSAERLKGVDSTLKIQPAKLEDSAVYLCASSLGTTGHYYGYTFGSGTRLTVV.

The chain combines TRBV7-9 with TRBJ2-1; 10 bases match TRBD2. Per germline, CDR1 SEHNR and CDR2 FQNEAQ (reference sequence). CDR3 size: 16 residues. Germline trimming cut 5 bases from V and 4 bases from J; bases unmatched to any gene: 8. CDR3 coding DNA: TGTGCCAGCAGCCCCCGCCTAGCGGGAGCGTACAATGAGCAGTTCTTC. Translation gives CASSPRLAGAYNEQFF.

The table lists this clonotype with a few counts. The chain links TRBV12-3 or TRBV12-4 to TRBJ2-2; 9 bases line up with TRBD1. The CDR3 covers 15 residues. V lost 5 bases to trimming and J lost 3 bases; unmatched junction nucleotides: 4. CDR3 DNA: TGTGCCAGCAGTATGGGACAGGGCCACACCGGGGAGCTGTTTTTT. It yields the protein CASSMGQGHTGELFF.

This clonotype was observed a few times. This chain's CDR3 is CASSPGGDLFNEKLFF. The CDR3 nucleotides are TGTGCCAGCAGCCCGGGCGGGGACCTGTTTAATGAAAAACTGTTTTTT. This chain connects TRBV5-4 to TRBJ1-4; D might be TRBD1 (5 bases). The CDR3 is 16 amino acids. Germline lookup yields CDR1 SGHNT and CDR2 YYREEE (reference sequence). Trimming stripped 4 bases from V and 4 bases from J, with 17 bases between.

Ten or more counts support this clonotype. The CDR3 protein is CASRQGAVTGELFF. CDR3 in DNA: TGTGCCAGCAGACAGGGGGCGGTCACCGGGGAGCTGTTTTTT. The chain is built from TRBV9 and TRBJ2-2; 9 bases are shared with TRBD1. The germline V gene encodes CDR1 SGDLS and CDR2 YYNGEE. This CDR3 region has 14 residues. Germline trimming cut 5 bases from V and 4 bases from J; bases unmatched to any gene: 3.

The V and J genes are TRBV29-1 and TRBJ2-7, with a possible D match to TRBD2 (5 bases). CDR1 and CDR2 from the germline V gene are SQVTM and ANQGSEA. Trimming took 4 bases from V and 2 from J, leaving 12 bases between them. CDR3 length equals 13 residues. CDR3 loop: CSVVGGQTYEQYF. The CDR3 coding sequence is TGCAGCGTTGTCGGAGGCCAAACCTACGAGCAGTACTTC.

This clonotype was seen ten or more times. V usage is TRBV15 and J usage is TRBJ2-1, with 11 bases aligning to TRBD2. V shed 2 bases and J 6 bases; nucleotides not matched to a gene: 6. CDR3 length equals 16 residues. Germline CDR1 LNHNV, CDR2 YYDKDF (reference sequence). Here the CDR3 reads CATSRTLAGDGNEQFF. CDR3 bases: TGTGCCACCAGCAGAACACTAGCGGGAGATGGCAATGAGCAGTTCTTC.

The genes are TRBV12-3 or TRBV12-4 and TRBJ2-1; 9 bases agree with TRBD2. Trimming cost V 2 bases and J 3 bases; bases outside gene matches: 8. This CDR3 region has 17 residues. The CDR3 DNA follows: TGTGCCAGCAGTTTATTGGTCCGTAGCGGGAGCTACAATGAGCAGTTCTTC. The encoded protein is CASSLLVRSGSYNEQFF.

The sample holds many counts of this clonotype. One end of the junction varies from germline; a read error may be responsible. The chain employs TRBV2 and TRBJ2-1; tentative D call: TRBD2 (6 bases). The CDR3 sequence is 16 residues long. The germline V gene encodes CDR1 SNHLY and CDR2 FYNNEI. CDR3 coding DNA: TGTGCCAGCAGCGAAGGGTTGGGACTCCGTCGGGTTGAGCAGTTCTTC. Amino acid sequence: CASSEGLGLRRVEQFF.

V gene TRBV30 combines with J gene TRBJ1-4, with 7 bases matching TRBD1. Germline V gene data show CDR1 as GTSNPN and CDR2 as SVGIG (reference sequence). This CDR3 spans 14 amino acids. Trimming took 1 base from V and 5 from J; bases not matched to a gene: 4. CDR3 sequence reads: CAWSAGGNNEKLFF. CDR3 nucleotides: TGTGCCTGGAGTGCAGGGGGAAACAATGAAAAACTGTTTTTT.

This clonotype was seen repeatedly, ten times or more. The chain has TRBV12-3 or TRBV12-4 and TRBJ1-5, with a tentative D call TRBD1 (6 bases). The CDR3 runs 16 residues. Trimming pared 6 bases from V and 1 base from J, leaving 16 bases between. In nucleotides, the CDR3 is TGTGCCAGCAGAGACGGTGACAGGACCAGCAATCAGCCCCAGCATTTT. This translates into CASRDGDRTSNQPQHF.

This clonotype was observed at least ten times. The genes are TRBV20-1 and TRBJ2-1; 11 nucleotides line up with TRBD2. The CDR3 spans 16 residues. V lost 0 bases, J lost 4 bases, and 5 bases stayed unmatched. The V gene's germline CDR1 is DFQATT and CDR2 SNEGSKA (reference sequence). CDR3 in amino acids: CSAREGGLADYNEQFF. Here the CDR3 DNA reads TGCAGTGCTAGAGAAGGGGGACTAGCGGATTACAATGAGCAGTTCTTC.

This clonotype was counted many times. The CDR3 loop reads CAIKGTGEETQYF. The CDR3 coding sequence is TGTGCCATCAAGGGGACAGGGGAAGAGACCCAGTACTTC. The rearrangement joins TRBV10-3 to TRBJ2-5, with 10 bases lining up with TRBD1. Germline V CDR1 and CDR2: ENHRY, SYGVKD. V dropped 7 bases and J dropped 3; count of bases not matched to a gene: 2. CDR3 length: 13 amino acids.

The chain uses TRBV20-1 and TRBJ2-3; no firm D call. V shed 3 bases and J shed 4 bases, with 14 bases lying between them. This CDR3 region has 14 residues. Germline CDR1 reads DFQATT; CDR2 reads SNEGSKA (reference sequence). CDR3 in DNA: TGCAGTGCTAGGACTGTCAATGGTGCAGATACGCAGTATTTT. Translating gives CSARTVNGADTQYF.

This clonotype has just a few counts. In DNA form, the CDR3 reads TGTGCCAGCAGGACTAGTTCTAACACCGGGGAGCTGTTTTTT. Residues: CASRTSSNTGELFF. The chain has TRBV6-2 or TRBV6-3 and TRBJ2-2; perhaps TRBD2 as D (6 bases). Between the trimmed V and J ends, which lost 6 bases and 2 bases, there was a span of 10 bases. CDR1 is MNHEY and CDR2 is SVGEGT in the germline V gene. This CDR3 has 14 residues.

This clonotype was counted at least ten times. The genes are TRBV30 and TRBJ2-2; D uncertain. Trimming cost V 0 bases and J 6 bases, with 2 bases left between them. This CDR3 is built from 11 residues. The germline V gene encodes CDR1 GTSNPN and CDR2 SVGIG (reference sequence). The CDR3 is CAWSVAGELFF. The DNA of the CDR3 is TGTGCCTGGAGTGTGGCCGGGGAGCTGTTTTTT.

In its sample, this clonotype was seen many times. The chain uses TRBV18 and TRBJ1-2; D is unclear. The CDR3 spans 15 residues. V was shortened by 3 bases and J by 5 bases, with 16 bases between the two germline ends. Per germline, CDR1 KGHSH and CDR2 LQKENI. DNA of the CDR3: TGTGCCAGCTCACCTCACACTAATAAGGGATATGGCTACACCTTC. It is translated as CASSPHTNKGYGYTF.

This clonotype was observed at least ten times. The chain is built from TRBV11-1 and TRBJ2-5, with D maybe TRBD2 (6 bases). The V gene's germline CDR1 is SGHAT and CDR2 FQDESV (reference sequence). The CDR3 consists of 14 residues. The V end lost 5 bases, the J end lost 1 base, and 11 bases lay between the germline ends. CDR3 in amino acids: CASSLGLTQETQYF. CDR3 sequence (DNA): TGTGCCAGCAGCCTGGGACTGACCCAAGAGACCCAGTACTTC.

Many counts were recorded for this clonotype. The chain links TRBV5-5 to TRBJ1-6; D gene unclear. The CDR3 length is 18 residues. Germline-derived CDR1 and CDR2 are SGHKS and YYEKEE (reference sequence). V was clipped by 4 bases and J by 0 bases, with 17 bases between them. CDR3 protein: CASSLWTGLSSYNSPLHF. In nucleotides, the CDR3 is TGTGCCAGCAGCCTCTGGACTGGGCTGAGCTCCTATAATTCACCCCTCCACTTT.

The CDR3 region is CASSQPGAVASGYTF. The CDR3 nucleotides are TGTGCCAGCAGCCAGCCCGGGGCAGTCGCGTCTGGCTACACCTTC. The chain combines TRBV4-2 with TRBJ1-2; D is perhaps TRBD1 (5 bases). Germline CDR1 is LGHNA and CDR2 is YNFKEQ. V dropped 3 bases and J dropped 7 bases, with 18 bases sitting between them. The CDR3 consists of 15 residues.

As concerns this clonotype: Being one base from a much bigger clone, this may be a read error. The chain employs TRBV5-1 and TRBJ2-1; the D is unclear. Germline assignment: CDR1 SGHRS and CDR2 YFSETQ. The CDR3 totals 15 residues. Trimming left V 4 bases short and J 9 bases short, with 20 bases between. CDR3: CASSLLAVGNSEQFF. The CDR3 region has the DNA TGCGCCAGCAGCCTATTAGCAGTTGGGAACAGTGAGCAGTTCTTC.